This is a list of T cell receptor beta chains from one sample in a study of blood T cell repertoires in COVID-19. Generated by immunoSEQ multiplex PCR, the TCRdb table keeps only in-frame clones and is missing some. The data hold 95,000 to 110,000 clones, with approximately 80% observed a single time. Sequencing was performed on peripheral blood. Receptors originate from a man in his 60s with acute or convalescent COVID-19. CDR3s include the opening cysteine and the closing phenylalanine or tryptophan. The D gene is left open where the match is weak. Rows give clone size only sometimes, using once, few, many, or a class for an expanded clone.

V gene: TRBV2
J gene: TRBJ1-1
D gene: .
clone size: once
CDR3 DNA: TGTGCCAGCAGATTATGGGGAGTAATATCTTTCTTT
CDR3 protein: CASRLWGVISFF

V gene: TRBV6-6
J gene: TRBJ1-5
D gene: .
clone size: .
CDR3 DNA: TGTGCCAGCACCTTTTGGGGAGGGGATCAGCCCCAGCATTTT
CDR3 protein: CASTFWGGDQPQHF

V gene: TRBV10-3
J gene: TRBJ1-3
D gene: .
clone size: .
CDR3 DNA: TGTGCCATCAGTGGCACGGGGTTCTCTGGAAACACCATATATTTT
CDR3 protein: CAISGTGFSGNTIYF

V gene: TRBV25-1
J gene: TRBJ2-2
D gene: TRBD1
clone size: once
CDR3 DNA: TGTGCCACCGGGGACAGGGGTCGTCCCGGGGAGCTGTTTTTT
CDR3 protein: CATGDRGRPGELFF

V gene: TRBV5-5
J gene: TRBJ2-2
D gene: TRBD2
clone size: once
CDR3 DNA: TGTGCCAGCAGCCGCACCGGGACTATCCCCGCGAACACCGGGGAGCTGTTTTTT
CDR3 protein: CASSRTGTIPANTGELFF

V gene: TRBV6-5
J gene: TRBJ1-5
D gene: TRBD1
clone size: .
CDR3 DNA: TGTGCCAGCAGTTCCCAGGGGGCATCCAATCAGCCCCAGCATTTT
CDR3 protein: CASSSQGASNQPQHF

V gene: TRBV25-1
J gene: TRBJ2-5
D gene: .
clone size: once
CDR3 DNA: TGTGCCAGCACTCCGGTACGGGAGCCGAAAGAGACCCAGTACTTC
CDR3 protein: CASTPVREPKETQYF

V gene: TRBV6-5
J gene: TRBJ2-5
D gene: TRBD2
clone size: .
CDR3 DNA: TGTGCCAGCAGCCTACTAGCGGGAAAGACGGAGACCCAGTACTTC
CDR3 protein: CASSLLAGKTETQYF

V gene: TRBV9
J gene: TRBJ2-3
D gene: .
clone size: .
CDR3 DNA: TGTGCCAGCAGCCCCGTCATAGCCAGCGACCCTAGCACAGATACGCAGTATTTT
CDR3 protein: CASSPVIASDPSTDTQYF

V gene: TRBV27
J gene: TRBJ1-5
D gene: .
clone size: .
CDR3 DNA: TGTGCCAGCAGTTTATTAGGGGAGCCCCAGCATTTT
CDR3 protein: CASSLLGEPQHF

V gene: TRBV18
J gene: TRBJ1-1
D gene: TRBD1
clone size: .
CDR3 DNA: TGTGCCAGCTCACCGGGACAGGAGAACACTGAAGCTTTCTTT
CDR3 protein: CASSPGQENTEAFF

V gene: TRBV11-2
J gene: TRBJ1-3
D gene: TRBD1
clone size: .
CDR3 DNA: TGTGCCAGCAGCTTAGATGGAGGGGGCTATGGAAACACCATATATTTT
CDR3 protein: CASSLDGGGYGNTIYF

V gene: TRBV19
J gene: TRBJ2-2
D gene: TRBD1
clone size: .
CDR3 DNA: TGTGCCAGTAGTATGGACAGGGCTAAAACCGCCGGGGAGCTGTTTTTT
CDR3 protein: CASSMDRAKTAGELFF

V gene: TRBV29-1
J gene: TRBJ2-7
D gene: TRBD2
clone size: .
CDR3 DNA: TGCAGCGTTGCCGGGACTAGCGGGAGTAACGAGCAGTACTTC
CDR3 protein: CSVAGTSGSNEQYF

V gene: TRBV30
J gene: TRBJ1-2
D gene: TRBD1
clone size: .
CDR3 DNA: TGTGCCTGGAGTGGAGGGACAGGGCTTGGCTACACCTTC
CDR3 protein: CAWSGGTGLGYTF

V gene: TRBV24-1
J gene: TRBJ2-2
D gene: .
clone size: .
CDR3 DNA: TGTGCCACCAGTGACCCCAAGAAACAGGGATGGAACACCGGGGAGCTGTTTTTT
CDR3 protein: CATSDPKKQGWNTGELFF

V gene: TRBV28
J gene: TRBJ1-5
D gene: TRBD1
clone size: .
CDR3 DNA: TGTGCCAGCAGGCAATGGGACAGTAGCAATCAGCCCCAGCATTTT
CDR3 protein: CASRQWDSSNQPQHF

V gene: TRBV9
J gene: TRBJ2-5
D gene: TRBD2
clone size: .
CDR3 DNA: TGTGCCAGCAGCGTAGCCCAAGCTAGCGGCCAAGAGACCCAGTACTTC
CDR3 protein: CASSVAQASGQETQYF